This T cell receptor beta chain emerged from a study of blood T cell repertoires in COVID-19. CDR1 is SGHNT, CDR2 YENEEA, per germline. V was pared by 1 base and J by 1 base, with 7 bases between. CDR3 length: 14 amino acids. Recruitment covered some 25 US areas and drew participants whose ages spanned about 18 to 100 years. The method was immunoSEQ multiplex PCR; TCRdb's version includes in-frame clones alone and lacks a portion of them. The sample comprises about 230,000 clones, around 89% of which are singletons, and roughly 2.5% rests with the top ten. Material: PBMCs or T cells enriched from blood (not recorded which). The rearrangement uses TRBV11-3 and TRBJ1-2; TRBD1 might be the D (5 bases). The source is a woman in her thirties or forties with acute COVID-19. The chain's CDR3 is CASSLGGDNYGYTF. Written as DNA, the CDR3 is TGTGCCAGCAGCTTAGGGGGGGATAACTATGGCTACACCTTC.